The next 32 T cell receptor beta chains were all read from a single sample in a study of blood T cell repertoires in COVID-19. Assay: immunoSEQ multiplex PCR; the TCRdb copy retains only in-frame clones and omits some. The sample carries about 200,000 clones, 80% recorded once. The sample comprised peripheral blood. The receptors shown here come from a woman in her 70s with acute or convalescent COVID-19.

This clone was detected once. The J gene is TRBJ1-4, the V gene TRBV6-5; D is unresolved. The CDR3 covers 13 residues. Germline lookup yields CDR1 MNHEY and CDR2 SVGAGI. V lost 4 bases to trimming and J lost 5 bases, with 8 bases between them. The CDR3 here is CASSSHTNEKLFF. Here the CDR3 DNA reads TGTGCCAGCAGTTCCCACACCAATGAAAAACTGTTTTTT.

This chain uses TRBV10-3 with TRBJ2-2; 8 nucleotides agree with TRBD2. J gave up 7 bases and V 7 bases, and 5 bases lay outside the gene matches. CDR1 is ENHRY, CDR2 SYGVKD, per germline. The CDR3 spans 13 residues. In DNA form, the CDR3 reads TGTGCCATCACAGCGGGAGCGGGCGGGGAGCTGTTTTTT. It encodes CAITAGAGGELFF.

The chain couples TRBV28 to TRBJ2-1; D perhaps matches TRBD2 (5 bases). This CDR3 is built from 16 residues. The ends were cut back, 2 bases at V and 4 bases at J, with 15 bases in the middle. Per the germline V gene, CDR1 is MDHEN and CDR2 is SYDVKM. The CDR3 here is CASSLNYAGDYNEQFF. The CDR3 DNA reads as TGTGCCAGCAGTTTAAACTATGCGGGCGATTACAATGAGCAGTTCTTC.

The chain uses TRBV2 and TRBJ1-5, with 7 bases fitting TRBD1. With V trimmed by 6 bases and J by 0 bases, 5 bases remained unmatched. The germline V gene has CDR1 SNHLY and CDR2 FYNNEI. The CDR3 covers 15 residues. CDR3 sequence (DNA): TGTGCCAGCAGCCGGGACAGTTATAGCAATCAGCCCCAGCATTTT. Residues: CASSRDSYSNQPQHF.

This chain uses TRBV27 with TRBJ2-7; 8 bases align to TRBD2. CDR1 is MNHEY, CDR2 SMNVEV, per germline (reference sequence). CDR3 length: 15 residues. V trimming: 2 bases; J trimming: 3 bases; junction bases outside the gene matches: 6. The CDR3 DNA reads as TGTGCCAGCAGTTTAAACCGGGGGGGGGTCTACGAGCAGTACTTC. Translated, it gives CASSLNRGGVYEQYF.

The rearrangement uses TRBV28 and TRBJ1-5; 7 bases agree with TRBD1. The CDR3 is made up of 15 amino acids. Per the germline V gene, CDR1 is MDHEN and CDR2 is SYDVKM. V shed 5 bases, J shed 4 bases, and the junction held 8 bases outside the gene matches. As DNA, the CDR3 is TGTGCCAGCAGTAATGAACAGGGGTTGAATCAGCCCCAGCATTTT. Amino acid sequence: CASSNEQGLNQPQHF.

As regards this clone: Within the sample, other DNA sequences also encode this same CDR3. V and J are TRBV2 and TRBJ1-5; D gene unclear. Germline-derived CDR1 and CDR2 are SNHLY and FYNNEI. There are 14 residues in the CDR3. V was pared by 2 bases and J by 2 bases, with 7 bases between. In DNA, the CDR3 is TGTGCCAGCAGTGAAAACCGGGGCAATCAGCCCCAGCATTTT. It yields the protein CASSENRGNQPQHF.

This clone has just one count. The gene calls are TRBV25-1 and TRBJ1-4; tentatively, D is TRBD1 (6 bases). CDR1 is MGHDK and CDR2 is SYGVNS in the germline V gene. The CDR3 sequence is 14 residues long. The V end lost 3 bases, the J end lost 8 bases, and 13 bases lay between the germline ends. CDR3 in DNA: TGTGCCAGCAGTGACCCCTGGGGGCAGGAAAAACTGTTTTTT. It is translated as CASSDPWGQEKLFF.

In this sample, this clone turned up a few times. The CDR3 sequence: CASSVGDSYNEQFF. CDR3 DNA: TGTGCCAGCAGCGTAGGGGACAGCTACAATGAGCAGTTCTTC. The J gene is TRBJ2-1, the V gene TRBV9; TRBD1 matches 7 bases. Germline values: CDR1 SGDLS, CDR2 YYNGEE. The V and J ends lost 0 bases and 3 bases, in that order; junction bases with no gene match: 0. This CDR3 is built from 14 residues.

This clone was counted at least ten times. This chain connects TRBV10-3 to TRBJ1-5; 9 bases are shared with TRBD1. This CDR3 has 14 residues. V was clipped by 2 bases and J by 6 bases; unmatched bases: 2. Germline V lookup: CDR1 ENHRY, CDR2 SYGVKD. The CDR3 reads CAISEKQGAQPQHF. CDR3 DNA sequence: TGTGCCATCAGTGAGAAACAGGGGGCTCAGCCCCAGCATTTT.

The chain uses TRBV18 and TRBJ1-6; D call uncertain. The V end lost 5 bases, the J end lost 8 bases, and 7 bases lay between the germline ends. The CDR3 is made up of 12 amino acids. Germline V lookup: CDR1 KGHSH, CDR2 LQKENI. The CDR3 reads CASSSTDSPLHF. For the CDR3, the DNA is TGTGCCAGCTCAAGCACGGATTCACCCCTCCACTTT.

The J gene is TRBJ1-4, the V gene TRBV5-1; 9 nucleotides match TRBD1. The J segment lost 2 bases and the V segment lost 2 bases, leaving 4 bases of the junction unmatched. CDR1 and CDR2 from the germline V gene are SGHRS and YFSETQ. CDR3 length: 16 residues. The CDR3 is CASSLRTGETNEKLFF. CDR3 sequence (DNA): TGCGCCAGCAGCTTACGGACAGGGGAGACTAATGAAAAACTGTTTTTT.

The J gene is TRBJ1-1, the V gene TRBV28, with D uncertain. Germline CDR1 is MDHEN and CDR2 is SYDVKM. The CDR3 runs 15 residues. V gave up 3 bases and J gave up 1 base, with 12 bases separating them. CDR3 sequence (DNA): TGTGCCAGCAGTTTTCCCCAACTAGGGAACACTGAAGCTTTCTTT. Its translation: CASSFPQLGNTEAFF.

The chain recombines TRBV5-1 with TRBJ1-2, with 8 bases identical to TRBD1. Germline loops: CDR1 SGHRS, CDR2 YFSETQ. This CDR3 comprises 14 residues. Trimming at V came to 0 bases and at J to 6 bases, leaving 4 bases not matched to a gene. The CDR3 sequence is CASSLATGAHGYTF. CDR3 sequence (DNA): TGCGCCAGCAGCTTGGCGACAGGGGCCCATGGCTACACCTTC. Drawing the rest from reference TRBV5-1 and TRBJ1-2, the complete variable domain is KAGVTQTPRYLIKTRGQQVTLSCSPISGHRSVSWYQQTPGQGLQFLFEYFSETQRNKGNFPGRFSGRQFSNSRSEMNVSTLELGDSALYLCASSLATGAHGYTFGSGTRLTVV.

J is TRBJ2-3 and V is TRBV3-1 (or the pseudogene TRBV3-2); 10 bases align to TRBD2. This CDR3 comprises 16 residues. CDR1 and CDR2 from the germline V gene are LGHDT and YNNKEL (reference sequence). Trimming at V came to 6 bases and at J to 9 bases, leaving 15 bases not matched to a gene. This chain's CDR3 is CASSITGTSVTATQYF. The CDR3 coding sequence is TGTGCCAGCAGTATTACCGGGACTAGCGTCACGGCGACGCAGTATTTT.

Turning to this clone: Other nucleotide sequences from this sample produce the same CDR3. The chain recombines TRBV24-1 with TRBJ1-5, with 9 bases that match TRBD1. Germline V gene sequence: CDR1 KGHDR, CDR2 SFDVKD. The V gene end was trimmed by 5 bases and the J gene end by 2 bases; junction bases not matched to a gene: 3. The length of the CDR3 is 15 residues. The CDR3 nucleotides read TGTGCCACCAGTGGGGACAGGGTTGGCAATCAGCCCCAGCATTTT. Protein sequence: CATSGDRVGNQPQHF.

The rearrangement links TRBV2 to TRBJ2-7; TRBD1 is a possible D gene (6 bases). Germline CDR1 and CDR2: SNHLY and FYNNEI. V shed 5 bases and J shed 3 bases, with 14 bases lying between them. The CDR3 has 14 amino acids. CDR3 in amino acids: CASSPQGRGYEQYF. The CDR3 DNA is TGTGCCAGCAGTCCACAGGGTAGGGGCTACGAGCAGTACTTC.

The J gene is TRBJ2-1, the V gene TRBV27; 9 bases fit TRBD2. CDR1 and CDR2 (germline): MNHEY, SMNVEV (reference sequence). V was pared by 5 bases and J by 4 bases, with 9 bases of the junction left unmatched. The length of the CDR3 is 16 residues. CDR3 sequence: CASSPRGLANYNEQFF. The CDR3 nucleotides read TGTGCCAGCAGTCCCCGGGGACTAGCAAATTACAATGAGCAGTTCTTC.

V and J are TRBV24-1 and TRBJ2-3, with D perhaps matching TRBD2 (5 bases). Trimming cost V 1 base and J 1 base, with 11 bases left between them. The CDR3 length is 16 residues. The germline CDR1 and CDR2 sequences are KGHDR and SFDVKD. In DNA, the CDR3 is TGTGCCACCAGTGATTTCGGGAATCGGGGCACAGATACGCAGTATTTT. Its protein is CATSDFGNRGTDTQYF.

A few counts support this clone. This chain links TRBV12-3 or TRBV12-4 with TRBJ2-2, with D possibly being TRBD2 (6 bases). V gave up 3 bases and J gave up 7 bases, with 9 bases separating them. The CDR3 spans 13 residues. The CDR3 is CASSFVEGGELFF. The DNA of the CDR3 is TGTGCCAGCAGTTTCGTGGAGGGCGGGGAGCTGTTTTTT.

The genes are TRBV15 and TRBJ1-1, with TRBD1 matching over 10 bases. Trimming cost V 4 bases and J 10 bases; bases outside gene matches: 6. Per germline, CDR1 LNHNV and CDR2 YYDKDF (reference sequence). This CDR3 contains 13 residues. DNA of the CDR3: TGTGCCACCAGCATAGGGACAGGGGACGGAGCTTTCTTT. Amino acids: CATSIGTGDGAFF.

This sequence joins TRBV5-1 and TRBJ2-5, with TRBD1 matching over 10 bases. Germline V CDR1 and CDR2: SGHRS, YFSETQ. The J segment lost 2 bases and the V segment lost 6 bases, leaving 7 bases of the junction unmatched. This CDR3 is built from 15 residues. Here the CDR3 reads CASMPGQGKQETQYF. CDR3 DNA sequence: TGCGCCAGCATGCCGGGACAGGGGAAGCAAGAGACCCAGTACTTC.

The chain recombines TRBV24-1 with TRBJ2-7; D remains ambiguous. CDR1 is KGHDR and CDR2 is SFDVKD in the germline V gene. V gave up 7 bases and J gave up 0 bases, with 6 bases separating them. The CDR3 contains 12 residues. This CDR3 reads CATSDNSYEQYF. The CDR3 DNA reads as TGTGCCACCAGCGACAACTCCTACGAGCAGTACTTC.

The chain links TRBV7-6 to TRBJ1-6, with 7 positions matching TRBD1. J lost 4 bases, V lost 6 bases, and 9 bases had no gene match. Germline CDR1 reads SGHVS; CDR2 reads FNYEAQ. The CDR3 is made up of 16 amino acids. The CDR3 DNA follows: TGTGCCAGCAGACTGACAGGGTCCTCGTATAATTCACCCCTCCACTTT. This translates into CASRLTGSSYNSPLHF.

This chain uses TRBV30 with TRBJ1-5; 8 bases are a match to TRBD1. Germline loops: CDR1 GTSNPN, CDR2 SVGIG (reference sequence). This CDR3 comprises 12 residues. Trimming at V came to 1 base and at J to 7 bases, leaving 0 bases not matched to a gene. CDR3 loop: CAWSGTGQPQHF. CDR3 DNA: TGTGCCTGGAGTGGGACAGGGCAGCCCCAGCATTTT.

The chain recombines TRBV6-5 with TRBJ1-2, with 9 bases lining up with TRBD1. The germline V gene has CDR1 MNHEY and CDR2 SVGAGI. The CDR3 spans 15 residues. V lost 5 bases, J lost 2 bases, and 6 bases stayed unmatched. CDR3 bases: TGTGCCAGCAGTCCACAGGGGGCGGTGAACTATGGCTACACCTTC. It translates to CASSPQGAVNYGYTF.

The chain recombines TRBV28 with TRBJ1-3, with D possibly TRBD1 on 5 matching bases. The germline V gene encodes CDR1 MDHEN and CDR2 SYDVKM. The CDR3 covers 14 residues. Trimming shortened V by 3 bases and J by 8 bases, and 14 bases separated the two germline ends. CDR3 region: CASSLRYRGDTIYF. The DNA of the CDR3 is TGTGCCAGCAGTTTGAGATACCGGGGGGACACCATATATTTT.

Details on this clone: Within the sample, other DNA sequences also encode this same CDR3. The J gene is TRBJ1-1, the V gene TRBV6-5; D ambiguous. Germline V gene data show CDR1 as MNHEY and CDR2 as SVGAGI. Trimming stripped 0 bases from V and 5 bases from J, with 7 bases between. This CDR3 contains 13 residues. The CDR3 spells CASSYSRGTEAFF. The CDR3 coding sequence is TGTGCCAGCAGTTACTCCCGGGGTACTGAAGCTTTCTTT.

CDR3 bases: TGTGCCAGCAGCTTAGTCGGGAGTGGGAAATACGAGCAGTACTTC. The encoded protein is CASSLVGSGKYEQYF. V usage is TRBV7-2 and J usage is TRBJ2-7; D possibly corresponds to TRBD2 (6 bases). CDR3 size: 15 residues. The germline CDR1 and CDR2 sequences are SGHTA and FQGNSA. V shed 1 base and J shed 4 bases, with 14 bases lying between them.

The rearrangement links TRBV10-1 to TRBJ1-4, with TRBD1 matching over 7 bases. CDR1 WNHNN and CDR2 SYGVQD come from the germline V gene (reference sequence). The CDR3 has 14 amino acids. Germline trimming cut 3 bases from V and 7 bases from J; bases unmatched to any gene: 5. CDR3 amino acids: CASSDHRGGEKLFF. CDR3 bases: TGCGCCAGCAGTGATCACAGGGGAGGTGAAAAACTGTTTTTT.

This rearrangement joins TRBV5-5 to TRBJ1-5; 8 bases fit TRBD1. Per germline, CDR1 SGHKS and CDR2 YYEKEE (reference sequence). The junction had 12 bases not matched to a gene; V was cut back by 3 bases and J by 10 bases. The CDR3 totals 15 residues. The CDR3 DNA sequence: TGTGCCAGCAGCTCATCCCCGCAGGGGGCCCAACCCCAGCATTTT. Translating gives CASSSSPQGAQPQHF.

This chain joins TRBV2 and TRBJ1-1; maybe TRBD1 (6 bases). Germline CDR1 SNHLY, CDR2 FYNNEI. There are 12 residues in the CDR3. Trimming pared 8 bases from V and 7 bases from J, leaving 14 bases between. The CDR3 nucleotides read TGTGCCAGCGGGGGCCAGGGGAGTGAAGCTTTCTTT. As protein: CASGGQGSEAFF.